The rows below give T cell receptor beta chains drawn from one sample of a study of graft-versus-host responses after intestinal transplantation. Only in-frame clones appear in the TCRdb table, and some are missing; sequencing was by immunoSEQ multiplex PCR. The sample carries about 7,400 clones, 55% to 70% recorded once. This specimen was ileum tissue, taken around eight months after intestinal transplantation. The receptor source for this set is a human patient who received an intestinal transplant, so some T cells may come from the graft donor. Each CDR3 is given with its conserved first and last residue. The D gene is left open where the match is weak. Clone size is stated in some rows and not others, as once, few, many or a class when expanded.

TRBJ2-2 TRBV28 TRBD1 - CASSNPRQGAYTGELFF TGTGCCAGCAGTAACCCTCGACAGGGGGCATACACCGGGGAGCTGTTTTTT
TRBJ2-1 TRBV28 - - CASTTLPSGGEQFF TGTGCCAGCACCACCCTCCCCTCCGGTGGAGAGCAGTTCTTC
TRBJ1-1 TRBV7-8 - - CASTEGPEAFF TGTGCCAGCACCGAGGGCCCTGAAGCTTTCTTT
TRBJ2-4 TRBV21-1 - - CASSKDNGLAKNIQYF TGTGCCAGCAGCAAAGACAACGGATTAGCCAAAAACATTCAGTACTTC
TRBJ1-1 TRBV9 TRBD1 - CASSVTTGGAGTEAFF TGTGCCAGCAGCGTCACCACAGGGGGCGCTGGGACTGAAGCTTTCTTT
TRBJ2-5 TRBV5-6 TRBD1 - CASSALSRGPETQYF TGTGCCAGCAGCGCATTAAGCAGGGGGCCGGAGACCCAGTACTTC
TRBJ1-1 TRBV14 - - CASSQVDGDTEAFF TGTGCCAGCAGCCAAGTAGACGGGGACACTGAAGCTTTCTTT
TRBJ2-2 TRBV4-3 TRBD2 - CASSQDGTGGPWTGELFF TGCGCCAGCAGCCAAGACGGGACGGGGGGGCCCTGGACCGGGGAGCTGTTTTTT
TRBJ2-1 TRBV29-1 TRBD1 - CSVTPATGPRSYNEQFF TGCAGCGTTACCCCCGCGACAGGGCCCCGCTCCTACAATGAGCAGTTCTTC
TRBJ2-2 TRBV7-3 TRBD1 - CASSLGDSHTGELFF TGTGCCAGCAGCTTAGGGGACAGCCACACCGGGGAGCTGTTTTTT
TRBJ2-1 TRBV27 TRBD1 - CASSLFGRGRLSEQFF TGTGCCAGCAGTTTATTCGGCAGGGGGCGCTTGAGTGAGCAGTTCTTC
TRBJ1-4 TRBV5-1 - - CASSLDPDRNEKLFF TGCGCCAGCAGCCTGGACCCAGACAGGAATGAAAAACTGTTTTTT
TRBJ1-3 TRBV6-5 - few CASSYSEGIGNTIYF TGTGCCAGCAGTTACTCGGAGGGTATTGGAAACACCATATATTTT
TRBJ1-2 TRBV5-3 TRBD1 - CASSHGQGANYGYTF TGTGCCAGCAGCCACGGACAGGGGGCTAACTATGGCTACACCTTC
TRBJ2-3 TRBV2 - - CASSEDRDPPHTQYF TGTGCCAGCAGTGAAGACCGGGATCCGCCCCATACGCAGTATTTT
TRBJ2-1 TRBV7-9 TRBD1 - CASSPEGQGAYEQFF TGTGCCAGCAGCCCAGAGGGACAGGGGGCTTATGAGCAGTTCTTC
TRBJ1-3 TRBV27 - medium-sized CASSFTRNTIYF TGTGCCAGCAGTTTTACACGAAACACCATATATTTT
TRBJ2-5 TRBV2 TRBD1 - CASRRDRGKETQYF TGTGCCAGCAGGCGTGACAGGGGAAAAGAGACCCAGTACTTC
TRBJ1-2 TRBV5-1 - few CASSLTTNYGYTF TGCGCCAGCAGCTTGACAACTAACTATGGCTACACCTTC
TRBJ1-1 TRBV6-5 - - CASSLSRRATEAFF TGTGCCAGCAGTCTGTCGCGAAGGGCCACTGAAGCTTTCTTT
TRBJ2-5 TRBV10-2 TRBD1 - CASRPRQGRGLQETQYF TGCGCCAGCAGACCTAGACAGGGGCGCGGATTGCAAGAGACCCAGTACTTC
TRBJ2-3 TRBV27 - - CASSLQGADTQYF TGTGCCAGCAGTTTACAGGGCGCAGATACGCAGTATTTT